Given below is one T cell receptor beta chain in context. Its antigen remains unidentified. These data come from a study of CD4 T cells in relation to SARS-CoV-2 and coronaviruses. Study-level background: Negative control cultures got HIV-1 Nef peptides or no peptide. Crossreactive spike epitopes shared across donors were mapped to their HLA restriction.

Overall study findings and caveats: Monoreactive clones expanded significantly more to SARS-CoV-2 than crossreactive clones did.

CDR1 and CDR2 from the germline V gene are SGDLS and YYNGEE. The CDR3 extends over 16 amino acids. V was clipped by 4 bases and J by 4 bases; unmatched bases: 13. The unexposed donors gave CD4+ T cells in about 2011-2018, prior to COVID-19. CD4+ T cells were isolated from the cells after around 10 days of culture. Testing used SARS-CoV-2 S/N and four cold-coronavirus spikes on unexposed-donor CD4+ T cells, cells permitting. Generated by immunoSEQ multiplex PCR, the TCRdb table keeps only in-frame clones and is missing some. Counted here are 15,000 to 20,000 clones, about 70% occurring once; the ten biggest clones make up 30%.

The source material was CD4+ T cells from PBMCs, cultured in vitro. This rearrangement joins TRBV9 to TRBJ2-7; 8 nucleotides line up with TRBD1. The receptor was isolated from a human donor in good health. The CDR3 reads CASSPQDGQGPYEQYF. The CDR3 nucleotides read TGTGCCAGCAGCCCCCAAGATGGACAGGGTCCGTACGAGCAGTACTTC.